This TCR beta chain originates from a study of T cells in localized non-small cell lung cancer. Study findings and constraints: Uninvolved adjacent lung, not tumor, had the highest T cell clonality. When the top 100 tumor clones were examined, a median about 60 of them also appeared in the adjacent lung, which was paired and uninvolved.

Turning to this clone: Its antigen remains unknown.

Data came from immunoSEQ multiplex PCR; TCRdb stores just in-frame clones and leaves some out. The sample lists roughly 48,000 clones; 80% were seen once. This TCR derives from a woman between 35 and 70 years old with stage II lung adenocarcinoma. The material sequenced was PBMCs, taken before any cancer treatment.

The CDR3 DNA reads TGCGCCAGCAGCGTTCAGGGGCCCCTATACAATGAGCAGTTCTTC. It specifies CASSVQGPLYNEQFF. This chain joins TRBV5-1 and TRBJ2-1; maybe TRBD1 (6 bases). Germline CDR1 SGHRS, CDR2 YFSETQ. V lost 4 bases, J lost 4 bases, and 15 bases lay in between. This CDR3 has 15 amino acids.